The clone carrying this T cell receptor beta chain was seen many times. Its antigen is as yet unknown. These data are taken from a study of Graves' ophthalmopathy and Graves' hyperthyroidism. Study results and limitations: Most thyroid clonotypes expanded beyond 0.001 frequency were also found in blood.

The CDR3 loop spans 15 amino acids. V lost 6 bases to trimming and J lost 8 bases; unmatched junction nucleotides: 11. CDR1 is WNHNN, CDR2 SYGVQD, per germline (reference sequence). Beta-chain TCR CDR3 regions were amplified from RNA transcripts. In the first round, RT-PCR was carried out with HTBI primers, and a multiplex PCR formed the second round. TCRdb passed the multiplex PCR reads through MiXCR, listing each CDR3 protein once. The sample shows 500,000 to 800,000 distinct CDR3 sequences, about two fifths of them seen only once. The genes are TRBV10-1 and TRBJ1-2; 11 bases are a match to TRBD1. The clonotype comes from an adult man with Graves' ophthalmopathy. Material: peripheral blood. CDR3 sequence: CASRDRDRGEGGYTF. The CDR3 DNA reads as TGCGCCAGCAGGGATCGGGACAGGGGGGAAGGGGGCTACACCTTC.